A selection of T cell receptor beta chains follows, all from one sample in a study of T cells in Graves' hyperthyroidism and ophthalmopathy. TCRdb re-analysed the multiplex PCR reads in MiXCR, keeping a single row per CDR3 protein. The table has around 340,000 distinct CDR3 sequences, roughly 15% seen once. Sequencing was carried out using blood. Receptors originate from a woman aged 25 to 45 with Graves' hyperthyroidism that later progressed to Graves' ophthalmopathy. The CDR3 runs from the conserved cysteine through the conserved F or W. The D gene is left open where the match is weak.

CAWSSDNEQFF TRBV30 - TRBJ2-1 11
CASSQGLQQGEQYF TRBV14 TRBD1 TRBJ2-7 14
CAWRGNTIYF TRBV30 - TRBJ1-3 10
CASSLVGSGNQPQHF TRBV27 - TRBJ1-5 15
CASSSWTQETQYF TRBV5-5 - TRBJ2-5 13
CASSGGGLAGLSTGELFF TRBV28 TRBD2 TRBJ2-2 18
CASSLDYSGRANEQFF TRBV11-2 TRBD2 TRBJ2-1 16
CASSYSISSTATEAFF TRBV6-5 - TRBJ1-1 16
CAIGESWASGSRNEQFF TRBV10-3 TRBD2 TRBJ2-1 17
CASRGPLMGQGSHEQYF TRBV5-1 TRBD1 TRBJ2-7 17
CASSLLLRPGTTNTGELFF TRBV4-1 - TRBJ2-2 19
CAWTGTGHEQYF TRBV30 - TRBJ2-7 12
CASSLQGDGKTQYF TRBV27 TRBD1 TRBJ2-5 14
CASSMWGASDTQYF TRBV6-1 - TRBJ2-3 14
CSANGANVNYGYTF TRBV20-1 - TRBJ1-2 14
CASSQAARSSLLLTF TRBV4-1 - TRBJ2-6 15
CASSQEGVTEAFF TRBV3-1 - TRBJ1-1 13
CASTKGDSHIQPQHF TRBV28 TRBD1 TRBJ1-5 15
CASSLVRGYTF TRBV5-6 - TRBJ1-2 11
CASSYAPGIGETQYF TRBV6-5 - TRBJ2-5 15
CASSDRVGDEQFF TRBV7-6 TRBD1 TRBJ2-1 13
CSAPTGEASQMNTEAFF TRBV20-1 TRBD1 TRBJ1-1 17
CASSPGTSNEQFF TRBV5-1 TRBD2 TRBJ2-1 13
CASNRDRGSPYEQYF TRBV7-9 TRBD1 TRBJ2-7 15
CASSLRIAGDGEQYF TRBV4-1 TRBD2 TRBJ2-7 15
CASSGGDRLQETQYF TRBV28 - TRBJ2-5 15
CASSLDPGNTEAFF TRBV5-1 - TRBJ1-1 14
CASSPGGATDTQYF TRBV2 TRBD1 TRBJ2-3 14
CASGIQTSGRKRDTQYF TRBV6-2/TRBV6-3 TRBD2 TRBJ2-3 17
CASSQRGGRNIQYF TRBV28 - TRBJ2-4 14
CASSLDSYYEQYF TRBV3-1 - TRBJ2-7 13
CASSSQGRATDTQYF TRBV28 - TRBJ2-3 15
CASSHGTSGYPSTDTQYF TRBV7-9 TRBD2 TRBJ2-3 18
CASRLGRLGELFF TRBV28 - TRBJ2-2 13
CASSQDRTRGNDEKLFF TRBV4-1 TRBD1 TRBJ1-4 17
CASSLKTVIGTTKISDTQYF TRBV7-8 TRBD2 TRBJ2-3 20
CSARDRGGYEQYF TRBV20-1 TRBD1 TRBJ2-7 13
CSARTINEQFF TRBV20-1 - TRBJ2-1 11
CASSPPGTRDTEAFF TRBV7-9 - TRBJ1-1 15
CASSRGSTEAFF TRBV9 - TRBJ1-1 12
CSARTGVQPQHF TRBV20-1 TRBD1 TRBJ1-5 12
CASSYSKENEQFF TRBV6-5 - TRBJ2-1 13
CAWSVWGQPQHF TRBV30 - TRBJ1-5 12
CSADYLQASNEQFF TRBV20-1 - TRBJ2-1 14
CASSIAGGAFF TRBV19 - TRBJ1-1 11
CSADGGQGTSYGYTF TRBV20-1 TRBD1 TRBJ1-2 15
CSAQKPRSGRAADTQYF TRBV20-1 TRBD2 TRBJ2-3 17
CATGRQGEAFF TRBV2 TRBD1 TRBJ1-1 11
CASSDIRRLQETQYF TRBV2 - TRBJ2-5 15
CASSLARWASGANVLTF TRBV5-5 - TRBJ2-6 17
CASSEQQGPLGEQYF TRBV6-1 TRBD1 TRBJ2-7 15